The 23 T cell receptor beta chains below all came from one sample that was sequenced in a study of T cells after yellow fever vaccination. TCRdb re-analysed the 5' RACE reads in MiXCR, keeping a single row per CDR3 protein. The sample lists around 530,000 distinct CDR3 sequences, around 16% seen once, with 15% to 20% in the top ten. The sequencing here drew on PBMCs, taken about 5 days after the first yellow fever vaccination. The receptor source for this set is a man in his late teens or twenties who received the YFV17D yellow fever vaccine.

The V and J genes are TRBV3-1 and TRBJ2-3; no clear D gene. Germline-derived CDR1 and CDR2 are LGHDT and YNNKEL (reference sequence). CDR3 length: 12 amino acids. Trimming stripped 5 bases from V and 5 bases from J, with 8 bases between. The CDR3 DNA reads TGTGCCAGCAGCTCAGAGGAAGATACGCAGTATTTT. Its protein product is CASSSEEDTQYF.

DNA for the CDR3: TGCAGTGCCCAGACTGGGGCTGGAGAGACCCAGTACTTC. Translating gives CSAQTGAGETQYF. J is TRBJ2-5 and V is TRBV20-1, with a possible D match to TRBD1 (5 bases). CDR1 and CDR2 from the germline V gene are DFQATT and SNEGSKA (reference sequence). V was trimmed by 6 bases and J by 4 bases, leaving 15 bases between them. The CDR3 spans 13 residues.

The rearrangement links TRBV7-7 to TRBJ2-1; 8 nucleotides match TRBD1. CDR3 size: 15 residues. V gave up 4 bases and J gave up 8 bases; unmatched junction bases: 10. CDR1 and CDR2 (germline): SSHAT, FNYEAQ (reference sequence). The DNA of the CDR3 is TGTGCCAGCAGCTACCGGGACAGGAGTATAGATGAGCAGTTCTTC. Translated: CASSYRDRSIDEQFF.

This clonotype was counted between two and nine times. The chain recombines TRBV5-1 with TRBJ2-5, with D tentatively TRBD2 (6 bases). Between the trimmed V and J ends, which lost 3 bases and 0 bases, there was a span of 12 bases. The CDR3 spans 15 residues. From germline, CDR1 is SGHRS and CDR2 YFSETQ. The CDR3 bases are TGCGCCAGCAGCTGGGACTTTATTTACCAAGAGACCCAGTACTTC. It codes for CASSWDFIYQETQYF.

Comments on this clonotype: A read error may account for a junction end that differs from germline. The genes are TRBV3-1 and TRBJ1-3, with TRBD1 as a possible D gene (6 bases). Germline V CDR1 and CDR2: LGHDT, YNNKEL (reference sequence). The CDR3 has 17 residues. Here the CDR3 reads CASCQRFSYTGLYTIYF. In DNA, the CDR3 is TGTGCCAGCTGCCAACGTTTTTCATATACAGGGTTGTACACCATATATTTT.

This sequence joins TRBV20-1 and TRBJ1-1; the D is unclear. Trimming cost V 6 bases and J 5 bases, with 19 bases left between them. CDR1 is DFQATT and CDR2 is SNEGSKA in the germline V gene (reference sequence). This CDR3 has 14 amino acids. The CDR3 DNA follows: TGCAGTGCCCCGGGTCACTCCCAGGCGACTGAAGCTTTCTTT. Translated: CSAPGHSQATEAFF.

The chain recombines TRBV21-1 with TRBJ2-3; the D call of TRBD1 is as the table states it, not checked on the DNA. TRBV21-1 is designated a pseudogene. CDR3 size: 16 residues. The chain's CDR3 is CASSNGGGPPTDTQYF. CDR3 coding DNA: TGTGCCAGCAGCAATGGCGGGGGGCCCCCCACAGATACGCAGTATTTT.

J is TRBJ2-3 and V is TRBV29-1, with D possibly TRBD1 on 5 matching bases. The germline CDR1 and CDR2 sequences are SQVTM and ANQGSEA. The CDR3 has 13 residues. V lost 3 bases and J lost 0, with 7 bases in between. The CDR3 DNA sequence: TGCAGCGTTGAGGGGCCTAGCACAGATACGCAGTATTTT. Protein: CSVEGPSTDTQYF.

CDR3 loop: CASSVIGGITGELFF. Written as DNA, the CDR3 is TGTGCCAGCAGTGTGATCGGGGGCATCACCGGGGAGCTGTTTTTT. The chain uses TRBV6-1 and TRBJ2-2; D is tentatively TRBD1 or TRBD2 (6 bases each). The germline gives CDR1 MNHNS, CDR2 SASEGT. Trimming removed 4 bases from V and 4 bases from J, with 13 bases in between. This CDR3 has 15 residues.

This clonotype occurred a few times. The J gene is TRBJ2-3, the V gene TRBV4-3; 8 bases agree with TRBD2. The CDR3 spans 16 residues. V shed 1 base, J shed 0 bases, and the junction held 3 bases outside the gene matches. The germline V gene has CDR1 LGHNA and CDR2 YSLEER. In DNA, the CDR3 is TGCGCCAGCAGCCAAGGTGCGGGGGGAAGCACAGATACGCAGTATTTT. Translating gives CASSQGAGGSTDTQYF.

This clonotype was detected a few times. V usage is TRBV28 and J usage is TRBJ2-2; weak D call: TRBD2 (6 bases). V lost 4 bases and J lost 6, with 9 bases in between. CDR1 is MDHEN, CDR2 SYDVKM, per germline. The CDR3 covers 13 residues. CDR3 bases: TGTGCCAGCAGTTCGGGACTTTCCGGGGAGCTGTTTTTT. As protein: CASSSGLSGELFF.

As regards this clonotype: It may be a read error: a sequence one base away is much more abundant. The chain is built from TRBV2 and TRBJ2-2, with TRBD2 identical over 7 bases. Germline V CDR1 and CDR2: SNHLY, FYNNEI. This CDR3 comprises 15 residues. With V trimmed by 5 bases and J by 6 bases, 9 bases remained unmatched. The CDR3: CASSTREGRSGELFF. CDR3 DNA sequence: TGTGCCAGCAGTACCAGGGAGGGGAGGTCCGGGGAGCTGTTTTTT.

V and J are TRBV20-1 and TRBJ2-1; D assignment may be TRBD1 or TRBD2 (5 bases each). The V and J ends lost 8 bases and 3 bases respectively, with 14 bases between them. The CDR3 is 13 residues long. Germline lookup yields CDR1 DFQATT and CDR2 SNEGSKA (reference sequence). The CDR3 loop reads CSLEGFNYNEQFF. In DNA, the CDR3 is TGCAGTTTAGAGGGGTTTAACTACAATGAGCAGTTCTTC.

This clonotype was counted ten times or more. Germline and junction disagree at one end, which may indicate a read error. The genes are TRBV7-2 and TRBJ2-3; D gene uncertain. The CDR3 has 14 residues. CDR1 is SGHTA, CDR2 FQGNSA, per germline. The CDR3 region has the DNA TGCGCCAGCAGCTTGTCCGCCTCCACAGATACGCAGTATTTT. This encodes CASSLSASTDTQYF.

The J gene is TRBJ1-1, the V gene TRBV12-3 or TRBV12-4, with D possibly TRBD1 on 5 matching bases. This CDR3 has 11 residues. V lost 6 bases and J 8 bases, leaving 10 bases between the germline ends. The CDR3: CASRGGREAFF. The CDR3 DNA sequence: TGTGCCAGCAGGGGGGGAAGGGAAGCTTTCTTT.

The rearrangement joins TRBV20-1 to TRBJ2-3; TRBD2 matches 10 bases. The germline CDR1 and CDR2 sequences are DFQATT and SNEGSKA (reference sequence). The CDR3 consists of 16 residues. V lost 4 bases and J lost 2; bases outside the gene matches: 9. The CDR3 spells CSATLAGALITDTQYF. As DNA, the CDR3 is TGCAGTGCTACTCTAGCGGGGGCCCTGATCACAGATACGCAGTATTTT.

The chain recombines TRBV6-1 with TRBJ1-5; 9 positions agree with TRBD1. The CDR3 is 14 amino acids. The trim removed 4 bases at V and 6 bases at J, leaving 4 bases unmatched. Germline V lookup: CDR1 MNHNS, CDR2 SASEGT. The CDR3 DNA reads TGTGCCAGCAGTGGGACAGGGGTGTCTCAGCCCCAGCATTTT. This translates into CASSGTGVSQPQHF.

This clonotype was found once. V usage is TRBV20-1 and J usage is TRBJ2-1; 10 positions agree with TRBD2. CDR1 DFQATT and CDR2 SNEGSKA come from the germline V gene (reference sequence). Germline trimming cut 0 bases from V and 0 bases from J; bases unmatched to any gene: 8. This CDR3 comprises 18 residues. This chain's CDR3 is CSARDTSGDSYSYNEQFF. In nucleotides, the CDR3 is TGCAGTGCTAGAGATACTAGCGGGGACTCGTACTCCTACAATGAGCAGTTCTTC.

This clonotype was counted only a few times. This chain links TRBV9 with TRBJ2-4, with 7 bases fitting TRBD2. The CDR3 totals 18 residues. The junction had 16 bases not matched to a gene; V was cut back by 5 bases and J by 2 bases. Germline V gene data show CDR1 as SGDLS and CDR2 as YYNGEE. Written as DNA, the CDR3 is TGTGCCAGCAGACGTAGAGGCGGGGGAGAAAGGACCAAAAACATTCAGTACTTC. Protein product: CASRRRGGGERTKNIQYF.

This chain joins TRBV29-1 and TRBJ1-1, with TRBD1 matching 11 bases. CDR1 is SQVTM, CDR2 ANQGSEA, per germline. After removal of 4 bases from V and 11 bases from J, the junction contained 12 bases not matched to a gene. The CDR3 consists of 14 residues. The CDR3 sequence: CSVVRTGGRMRAFF. CDR3 nucleotides: TGCAGCGTTGTTCGGACAGGGGGCAGGATGAGGGCTTTCTTT.

The rearrangement joins TRBV4-2 to TRBJ1-3, with D tentatively TRBD1 (5 bases). Germline CDR1 reads LGHNA; CDR2 reads YNFKEQ. The V end lost 0 bases, the J end lost 2 bases, and 11 bases lay between the germline ends. The CDR3 loop spans 16 amino acids. CDR3 sequence reads: CASSQDQGWTGNTIYF. CDR3 coding DNA: TGTGCCAGCAGCCAAGATCAGGGATGGACTGGAAACACCATATATTTT.

V usage is TRBV10-2 and J usage is TRBJ1-1; 10 nucleotides match TRBD1. This CDR3 has 15 amino acids. V lost 6 bases to trimming and J lost 10 bases; unmatched junction nucleotides: 14. The germline V gene has CDR1 WSHSY and CDR2 SAAADI. CDR3 protein: CASRDTGTGVPAAFF. CDR3 nucleotide sequence: TGCGCCAGCAGGGATACCGGGACAGGGGTACCCGCAGCTTTCTTT.

This clonotype was found a few times. The V call is TRBV25-1, the J call TRBJ1-4; possible D gene TRBD1, 6 bases. The CDR3 length is 14 residues. V was trimmed by 6 bases and J by 10 bases, leaving 18 bases between them. The V gene's germline CDR1 is MGHDK and CDR2 SYGVNS. CDR3 region: CASSKGGTAGKLFF. The CDR3 DNA reads TGTGCCAGCAGCAAGGGGGGGACGGCGGGAAAACTGTTTTTT.